This T cell receptor beta chain was recovered during a study of OX40 agonist ivuxolimab in advanced cancers. TCRdb's copy holds only in-frame clones and misses some; the assay was immunoSEQ multiplex PCR. The sample includes about 60,000 clones, 65% to 85% of them seen just once. Concerning this clone: The antigen is not known.

Study findings and constraints: In the 0.1 to 3.0 mg/kg range, CD4+ and CD8+ blood T cells had expanded clonally by week 6.

Looked up from germline, CDR1 is KGHSH and CDR2 is LQKENI. The CDR3 contains 14 residues. V was trimmed by 3 bases and J by 3 bases, leaving 8 bases between them. The sequence derives from an adult with an advanced solid tumor such as melanoma, head and neck, liver or kidney cancer. The chain joins TRBV18 to TRBJ1-4; D ambiguous. The sequences come from CD4+ or CD8+ T cells sorted from blood, collected in a trial of the OX40 agonist ivuxolimab. The CDR3 loop is CASSPGGANEKLFF. The CDR3 DNA reads TGTGCCAGCTCACCTGGCGGAGCTAATGAAAAACTGTTTTTT.